Listed below are T cell receptor beta chains from one sample, sequenced in a study of control samples from healthy donors and cancer patients. The method was immunoSEQ multiplex PCR; TCRdb's version includes in-frame clones alone and lacks a portion of them. The sample includes fewer than 95,000 clones, roughly nine tenths of them seen just once. Sequenced input: blood. All receptors come from a man in his thirties or forties in good health. Both conserved end residues are trimmed from each CDR3.

len	v_gene	j_gene	CDR3aa
12	TRBV21-1	TRBJ1-1	ASSKRRQNTEAF
13	TRBV13	TRBJ1-2	ASSLGRQGARGYT
12	TRBV7-6	TRBJ2-1	ASSLGMTQGEQF
10	TRBV10-3	TRBJ2-3	AISEHRDTQY
10	TRBV7-9	TRBJ2-3	ASSTHIGTQY
12	TRBV21-1	TRBJ2-3	ARGRDRAPDTQY
10	TRBV5-1	TRBJ2-2	ASSRTTGELF
11	TRBV7-9	TRBJ1-1	ASSRDRVTEAF
14	TRBV7-2	TRBJ2-5	ASSFGLAGGKETQY
11	TRBV12-3/TRBV12-4	TRBJ2-2	ASSSRTAGELF
8	TRBV28	TRBJ1-1	ASKRSEAF
11	TRBV27	TRBJ2-5	ASSHSGEEAQY
12	TRBV5-1	TRBJ1-2	ASSLGGRNYGYT
11	TRBV7-2	TRBJ1-1	ASRVGGLGEAF
12	TRBV19	TRBJ2-7	ASSSGQRSYEQY
11	TRBV12-5	TRBJ1-6	ASGLAETSPLH
15	TRBV2	TRBJ1-2	ASSADRMWGTNYGYT
12	TRBV19	TRBJ2-7	ASSRAGMTYEQY
14	TRBV5-1	TRBJ2-3	ASSIAGSGGGDTQY
12	TRBV10-1	TRBJ1-3	ASPEGGSGNTIY
11	TRBV9	TRBJ2-7	ASSLGGGPEQY
10	TRBV15	TRBJ2-1	ATRQGNNEQF
9	TRBV20-1	TRBJ2-5	SASGEETQY
15	TRBV5-6	TRBJ2-2	ASSLPQGKANTGELF
11	TRBV5-4	TRBJ1-1	ASSFDRGAEAF
13	TRBV3-1/TRBV3-2	TRBJ2-5	ASSPPGTAFETQY
13	TRBV5-4	TRBJ2-3	ASSLVGPRKDTQY
12	TRBV6-1	TRBJ2-3	ASSEAGGTDTQY
11	TRBV2	TRBJ1-1	ASRRDRNTEAF
13	TRBV18	TRBJ1-1	ASSTGTEANTEAF
13	TRBV5-6	TRBJ2-1	ASSPRGGPANEQF
12	TRBV7-5	TRBJ1-5	ARSYRDSNQPQH
12	TRBV7-2	TRBJ1-5	ASSLDTGAQPQH
11	TRBV29-1	TRBJ1-4	SVEQGLGEKLF
13	TRBV5-1	TRBJ2-1	ASSSPGYSYNEQF
11	TRBV11-1	TRBJ2-5	ASSFLGEETQY
13	TRBV3-1/TRBV3-2	TRBJ2-2	ASSQQGGGTGELF
11	TRBV4-1	TRBJ1-1	ASSQGEGREAF
13	TRBV5-1	TRBJ1-1	ASSLRSPENTEAF
13	TRBV9	TRBJ1-3	ASSVGLQAGNTIY
15	TRBV24-1	TRBJ1-4	ATSDGGRGLGNEKLF
14	TRBV13	TRBJ1-3	ASSLNQGGSGNTIY
13	TRBV7-2	TRBJ1-1	ASSLMGAGDTEAF
12	TRBV5-1	TRBJ1-6	ASTQGQGNSPLH
14	TRBV7-9	TRBJ1-2	ASSPPGPEGDYGYT
11	TRBV24-1	TRBJ2-5	ATSGYEKETQY
13	TRBV19	TRBJ1-1	ASIPRGALRTEAF
17	TRBV4-2	TRBJ2-2	ASSQDKGAGSPYTGELF
11	TRBV3-1/TRBV3-2	TRBJ2-1	ASRGSGGNEQF
10	TRBV7-9	TRBJ1-1	ASSPYNTEAF
15	TRBV7-9	TRBJ2-3	ASSSLSGGGGTDTQY
12	TRBV6-5	TRBJ2-1	ASSDGAGGYEQF
9	TRBV7-9	TRBJ1-1	ASLWGAEAF
14	TRBV5-1	TRBJ2-2	ASSSGQSGLTGELF
11	TRBV5-6	TRBJ2-5	ASSLVLEETQY
12	TRBV5-4	TRBJ1-3	ASSPGQGGNTIY
14	TRBV5-5	TRBJ1-2	ASSRDSLPYNYGYT
13	TRBV29-1	TRBJ2-4	SVGEQGTVKNIQY
14	TRBV4-1	TRBJ1-2	ASSQEWGIGVSGYT